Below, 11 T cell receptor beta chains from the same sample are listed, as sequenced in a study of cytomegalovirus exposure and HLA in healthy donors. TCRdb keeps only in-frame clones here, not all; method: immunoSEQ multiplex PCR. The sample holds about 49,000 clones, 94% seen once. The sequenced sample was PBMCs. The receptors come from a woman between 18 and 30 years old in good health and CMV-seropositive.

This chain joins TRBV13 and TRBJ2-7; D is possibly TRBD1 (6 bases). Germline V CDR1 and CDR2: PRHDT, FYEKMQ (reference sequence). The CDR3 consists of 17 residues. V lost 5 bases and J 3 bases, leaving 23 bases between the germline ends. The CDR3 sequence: CASSLTEFQTGLYEQYF. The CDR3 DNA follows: TGTGCCAGCAGCCTGACAGAATTCCAGACAGGTCTCTACGAGCAGTACTTC.

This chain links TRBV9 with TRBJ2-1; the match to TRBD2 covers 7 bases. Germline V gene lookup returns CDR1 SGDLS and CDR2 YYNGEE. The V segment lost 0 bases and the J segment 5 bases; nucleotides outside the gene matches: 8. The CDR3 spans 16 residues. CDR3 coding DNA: TGTGCCAGCAGCGTAGTAATGGGAGGGATTCACAATGAGCAGTTCTTC. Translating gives CASSVVMGGIHNEQFF.

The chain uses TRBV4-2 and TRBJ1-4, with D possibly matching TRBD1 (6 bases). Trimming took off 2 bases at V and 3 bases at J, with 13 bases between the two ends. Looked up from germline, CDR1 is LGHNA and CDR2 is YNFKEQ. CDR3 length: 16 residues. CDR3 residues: CASSQPTGAANEKLFF. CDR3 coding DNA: TGTGCCAGCAGCCAACCGACAGGCGCGGCTAATGAAAAACTGTTTTTT.

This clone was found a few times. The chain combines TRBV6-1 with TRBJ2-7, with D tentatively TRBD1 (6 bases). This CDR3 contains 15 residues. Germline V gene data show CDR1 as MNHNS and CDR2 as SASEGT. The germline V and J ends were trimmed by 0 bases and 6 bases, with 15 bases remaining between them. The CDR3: CASSEAPTGSSEQYF. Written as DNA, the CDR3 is TGTGCCAGCAGTGAAGCCCCGACAGGTTCTAGCGAGCAGTACTTC.

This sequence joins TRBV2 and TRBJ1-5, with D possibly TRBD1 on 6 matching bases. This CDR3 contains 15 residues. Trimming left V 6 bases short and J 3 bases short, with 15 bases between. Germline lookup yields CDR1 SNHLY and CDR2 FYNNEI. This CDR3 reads CASREQGALNQPQHF. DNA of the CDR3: TGTGCCAGCAGAGAACAGGGCGCCCTCAATCAGCCCCAGCATTTT. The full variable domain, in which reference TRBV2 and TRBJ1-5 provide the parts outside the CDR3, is EPEVTQTPSHQVTQMGQEVILRCVPISNHLYFYWYRQILGQKVEFLVSFYNNEISEKSEIFDDQFSVERPDGSNFTLKIRSTKLEDSAMYFCASREQGALNQPQHFGDGTRLSIL.

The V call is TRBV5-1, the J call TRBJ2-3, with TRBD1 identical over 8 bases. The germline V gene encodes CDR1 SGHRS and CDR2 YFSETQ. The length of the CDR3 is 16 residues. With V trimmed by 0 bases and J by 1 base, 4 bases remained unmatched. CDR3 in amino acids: CASSLGQGIGTDTQYF. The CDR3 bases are TGCGCCAGCAGCTTGGGACAGGGGATCGGCACAGATACGCAGTATTTT.

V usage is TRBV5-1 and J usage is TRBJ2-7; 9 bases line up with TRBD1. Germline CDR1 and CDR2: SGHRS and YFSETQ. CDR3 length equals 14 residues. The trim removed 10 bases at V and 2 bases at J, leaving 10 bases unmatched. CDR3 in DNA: TGCGCCTCAAAAGGCGGGACAGGGCCCTACGAGCAGTACTTC. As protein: CASKGGTGPYEQYF.

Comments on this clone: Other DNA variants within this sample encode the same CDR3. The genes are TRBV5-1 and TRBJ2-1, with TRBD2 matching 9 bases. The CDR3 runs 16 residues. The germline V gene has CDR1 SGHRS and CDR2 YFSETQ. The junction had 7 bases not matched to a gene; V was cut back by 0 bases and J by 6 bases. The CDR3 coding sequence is TGCGCCAGCAGCTTGGGGGGAGCGGGAGGAGGCAATGAGCAGTTCTTC. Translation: CASSLGGAGGGNEQFF.

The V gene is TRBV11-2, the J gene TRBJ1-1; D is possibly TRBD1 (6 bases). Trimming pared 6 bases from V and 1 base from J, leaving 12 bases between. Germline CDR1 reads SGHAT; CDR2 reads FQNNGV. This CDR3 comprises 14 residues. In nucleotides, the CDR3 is TGTGCCAGCAGAAAATGGACAGAGAACACTGAAGCTTTCTTT. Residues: CASRKWTENTEAFF. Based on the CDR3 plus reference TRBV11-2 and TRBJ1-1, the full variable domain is EAGVAQSPRYKIIEKRQSVAFWCNPISGHATLYWYQQILGQGPKLLIQFQNNGVVDDSQLPKDRFSAERLKGVDSTLKIQPAKLEDSAVYLCASRKWTENTEAFFGQGTRLTVV.

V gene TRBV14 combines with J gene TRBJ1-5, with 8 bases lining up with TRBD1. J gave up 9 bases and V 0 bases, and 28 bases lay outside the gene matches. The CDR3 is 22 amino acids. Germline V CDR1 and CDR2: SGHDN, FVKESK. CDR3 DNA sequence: TGTGCCAGCAGCCAAGATAGGACAGGGTCGACAAGGGGTATTTGGCCCGGAGCGCCCCAGCATTTT. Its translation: CASSQDRTGSTRGIWPGAPQHF.

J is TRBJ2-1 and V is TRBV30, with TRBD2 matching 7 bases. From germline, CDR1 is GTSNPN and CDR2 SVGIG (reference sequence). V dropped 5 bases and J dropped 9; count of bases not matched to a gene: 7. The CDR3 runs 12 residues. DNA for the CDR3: TGTGCCTGGGAGACTAGCTGGACTGAGCAGTTCTTC. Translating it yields CAWETSWTEQFF.